These 17 T cell receptor beta chains were sequenced from one sample in a study of CD8+ T cells in alopecia areata. As the sequencing template, cDNA was produced by extracting RNA and reverse transcribing it. Repertoires were generated with immunoSEQ multiplex PCR, while TCRdb's copy carries only in-frame clones and drops some. The data contain 60,000 to 85,000 clones, approximately 70% of them singletons. Stated treatment: oral pan-JAK inhibitor, 5-10 mg twice daily. The sample consisted of CD8+ T cells sorted from blood, taken at week 24, from a patient treated with tofacitinib. The receptors were gathered from a human donor with alopecia areata.

This clone appeared a single time. This sequence joins TRBV4-1 and TRBJ2-7; no firm D call. The CDR3 sequence is 13 residues long. Trimming left V 3 bases short and J 2 bases short, with 8 bases between. CDR1 and CDR2 from the germline V gene are MGHRA and YSYEKL. CDR3 DNA sequence: TGCGCCAGCAGCCAGCCGCATGCCTACGAGCAGTACTTC. Its protein is CASSQPHAYEQYF.

The chain couples TRBV25-1 to TRBJ2-5; TRBD1 agrees at 7 bases. After removal of 1 base from V and 2 bases from J, the junction contained 7 bases not matched to a gene. CDR3 length: 16 residues. Germline CDR1 is MGHDK and CDR2 is SYGVNS. The CDR3 DNA is TGTGCCAGCAGTGAATTCTTACAGGGGTGGCAAGAGACCCAGTACTTC. It encodes CASSEFLQGWQETQYF.

The sample holds a few counts of this clone. The chain uses TRBV2 and TRBJ2-7; 8 nucleotides match TRBD1. V trimming: 6 bases; J trimming: 4 bases; junction bases outside the gene matches: 5. This CDR3 has 13 residues. The germline CDR1 and CDR2 sequences are SNHLY and FYNNEI. The CDR3 DNA is TGTGCCAGCAGCGACCGGACAGGGTACGAGCAGTACTTC. Translation gives CASSDRTGYEQYF.

The gene calls are TRBV19 and TRBJ1-1, with 7 bases matching TRBD1. V gave up 4 bases and J gave up 1 base; unmatched junction bases: 9. This CDR3 is 16 amino acids long. The V gene's germline CDR1 is LNHDA and CDR2 SQIVND (reference sequence). In DNA form, the CDR3 reads TGTGCCAGTAGTACCCTCTACCGGACAGGGAACACTGAAGCTTTCTTT. Translating it yields CASSTLYRTGNTEAFF.

This chain joins TRBV4-2 and TRBJ1-6; D remains ambiguous. V lost 3 bases and J lost 8, with 23 bases in between. Germline assignment: CDR1 LGHNA and CDR2 YNFKEQ. The CDR3 covers 18 residues. This chain's CDR3 is CASSQTLAMSANHSPLHF. The CDR3 coding sequence is TGTGCCAGCAGCCAGACCCTCGCGATGTCAGCCAACCATTCACCCCTCCACTTT.

The J gene is TRBJ1-5, the V gene TRBV7-2, with D unclear. The germline V gene has CDR1 SGHTA and CDR2 FQGNSA. The length of the CDR3 is 18 residues. Trimming took off 1 base at V and 0 bases at J, with 16 bases between the two ends. The CDR3 region is CASSLDVPGYYSNQPQHF. The CDR3 DNA reads TGTGCCAGCAGCTTAGATGTCCCGGGCTACTATAGCAATCAGCCCCAGCATTTT. The whole variable domain, filled in from reference TRBV7-2 and TRBJ1-5, reads GAGVSQSPSNKVTEKGKDVELRCDPISGHTALYWYRQSLGQGLEFLIYFQGNSAPDKSGLPSDRFSAERTGGSVSTLTIQRTQQEDSAVYLCASSLDVPGYYSNQPQHFGDGTRLSIL.

This clone was seen a handful of times. The chain joins TRBV4-1 to TRBJ1-1; TRBD1 aligns across 8 bases. CDR3 length: 14 residues. Germline values: CDR1 MGHRA, CDR2 YSYEKL. V lost 4 bases, J lost 6 bases, and 7 bases stayed unmatched. CDR3 amino acids: CASSPTRQGPEAFF. As DNA, the CDR3 is TGCGCCAGCAGCCCAACTCGACAGGGGCCTGAAGCTTTCTTT.

The rearrangement joins TRBV9 to TRBJ2-5, with TRBD2 matching 8 bases. From germline, CDR1 is SGDLS and CDR2 YYNGEE. This CDR3 has 14 residues. The junction had 7 bases not matched to a gene; V was cut back by 4 bases and J by 5 bases. The CDR3 region has the DNA TGTGCCAGCAGCCCCAGCGGGGGACGCGAGACCCAGTACTTC. This encodes CASSPSGGRETQYF.

This chain joins TRBV21-1 and TRBJ2-5; the table gives TRBD2 as D, unverified against the DNA. TRBV21-1 corresponds to a pseudogene. The CDR3 is 17 residues long. The CDR3 DNA reads TGTGCCAGCAGCAACCCGGGAGGAGGGGGGAAACAAGAGACCCAGTACTTC. It encodes CASSNPGGGGKQETQYF.

J is TRBJ2-2 and V is TRBV7-9; D not resolved. The CDR3 covers 12 residues. CDR1 SEHNR and CDR2 FQNEAQ come from the germline V gene (reference sequence). Deletions cut 2 bases from V and 10 bases from J, with 8 bases between. The CDR3 region has the DNA TGTGCCAGCAGCTTATCGGCGGCGGAGCTGTTTTTT. This encodes CASSLSAAELFF.

The chain recombines TRBV27 with TRBJ2-7; TRBD2 might be the D (5 bases). The germline V gene has CDR1 MNHEY and CDR2 SMNVEV (reference sequence). There are 14 residues in the CDR3. The germline V and J ends were trimmed by 2 bases and 3 bases, with 11 bases remaining between them. The CDR3 bases are TGTGCCAGCAGTTTAGTCGGTGAGGGCTACGAGCAGTACTTC. This gives the protein CASSLVGEGYEQYF.

This chain connects TRBV27 to TRBJ1-2; possibly TRBD1 for D (6 bases). Trimming took 3 bases from V and 4 from J, leaving 9 bases between them. The CDR3 extends over 13 amino acids. Per the germline V gene, CDR1 is MNHEY and CDR2 is SMNVEV (reference sequence). In DNA, the CDR3 is TGTGCCAGCAGTTTGGGGGGCGGCTATGGCTACACCTTC. This encodes CASSLGGGYGYTF.

This clone was observed a few times. The chain links TRBV2 to TRBJ1-5, with D unresolved. Germline V lookup: CDR1 SNHLY, CDR2 FYNNEI. V dropped 6 bases and J dropped 5 bases, with 11 bases sitting between them. There are 13 residues in the CDR3. DNA for the CDR3: TGTGCCAGCAGCGGGCCCTTCGATCAGCCCCAGCATTTT. Protein product: CASSGPFDQPQHF.

This CDR3 reads CATYDGANVLTF. In DNA form, the CDR3 reads TGTGCCACCTATGATGGGGCCAACGTCCTGACTTTC. The genes are TRBV2 and TRBJ2-6; D gene unclear. The CDR3 totals 12 residues. Germline CDR1 reads SNHLY; CDR2 reads FYNNEI. V lost 10 bases and J lost 3, with 7 bases in between.

This clone appeared a few times. This chain joins TRBV4-1 and TRBJ2-7; D gene uncertain. Germline values: CDR1 MGHRA, CDR2 YSYEKL. V was trimmed by 4 bases and J by 1 base, leaving 11 bases between them. There are 14 residues in the CDR3. In nucleotides, the CDR3 is TGCGCCAGCAGCCTGTCGGACGGGTCCTACGAGCAGTACTTC. Translating it yields CASSLSDGSYEQYF.

The chain links TRBV28 to TRBJ2-3; D gene uncertain. The CDR3 spans 12 residues. Trimming cost V 1 base and J 7 bases, with 6 bases left between them. From germline, CDR1 is MDHEN and CDR2 SYDVKM. CDR3 nucleotide sequence: TGTGCCAGCAGTTTATTCTGGAATACGCAGTATTTT. Translation: CASSLFWNTQYF.

The rearrangement joins TRBV13 to TRBJ2-5; 10 nucleotides agree with TRBD2. This CDR3 has 15 residues. After removal of 5 bases from V and 2 bases from J, the junction contained 5 bases not matched to a gene. Germline V gives CDR1 PRHDT, CDR2 FYEKMQ (reference sequence). CDR3 nucleotide sequence: TGTGCCAGCAGCCCCGGACTAGCGGTTCAAGAGACCCAGTACTTC. This gives the protein CASSPGLAVQETQYF.